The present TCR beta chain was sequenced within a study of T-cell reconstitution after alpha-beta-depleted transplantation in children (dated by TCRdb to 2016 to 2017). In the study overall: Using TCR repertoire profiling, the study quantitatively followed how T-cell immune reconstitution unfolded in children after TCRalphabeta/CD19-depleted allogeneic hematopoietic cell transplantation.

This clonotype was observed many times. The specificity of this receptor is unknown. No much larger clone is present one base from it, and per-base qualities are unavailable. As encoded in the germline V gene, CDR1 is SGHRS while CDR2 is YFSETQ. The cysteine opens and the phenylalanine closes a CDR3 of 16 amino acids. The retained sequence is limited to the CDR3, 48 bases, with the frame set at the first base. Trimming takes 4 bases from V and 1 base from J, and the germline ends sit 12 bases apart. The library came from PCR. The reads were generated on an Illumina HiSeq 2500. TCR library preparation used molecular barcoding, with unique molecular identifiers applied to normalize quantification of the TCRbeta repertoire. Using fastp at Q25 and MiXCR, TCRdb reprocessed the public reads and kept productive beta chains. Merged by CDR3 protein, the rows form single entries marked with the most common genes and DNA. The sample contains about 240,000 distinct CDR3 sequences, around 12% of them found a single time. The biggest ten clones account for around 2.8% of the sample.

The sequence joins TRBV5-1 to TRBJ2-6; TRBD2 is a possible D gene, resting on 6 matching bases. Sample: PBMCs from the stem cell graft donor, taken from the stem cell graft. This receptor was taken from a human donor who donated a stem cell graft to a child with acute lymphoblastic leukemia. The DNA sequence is TGCGCCAGCAGCCCTGACGGGGGTTCTGGGGCCAACGTCCTGACTTTC. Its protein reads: CASSPDGGSGANVLTF.